This T cell receptor beta chain came from a study of identical twins. Study observations and caveats: Sequences that were beta out-of-frame showed weaker excess twin sharing. Models, which agreed with sharing between unrelated individuals, nonetheless underestimated the out-of-frame TCR alpha sharing seen in monozygotic twins. Cross-sectional statistics, not tracking of the same donors, supported the conclusions.

TCRdb called the 5' RACE reads again in MiXCR, with one record for every CDR3 protein. In the table there are about 530,000 distinct CDR3 sequences, roughly 15% of which are singletons. This clonotype turned up a few times. What it binds is unknown. Germline V lookup: CDR1 LGHNA, CDR2 YNFKEQ. V trimming: 0 bases; J trimming: 6 bases; junction bases outside the gene matches: 8. This CDR3 has 17 residues. These same data were also listed under a study on yellow fever vaccine responses in identical twins.

This clonotype originated in a woman under 30 in good health. The rearrangement uses TRBV4-2 and TRBJ2-7; 13 bases map to TRBD2. The sample consisted of CD4+ T cells sorted from blood. CDR3 bases: TGTGCCAGCAGCCAAGAACTAGCGGGAGGGCTAGGCGGCGAGCAGTACTTC. This codes for CASSQELAGGLGGEQYF.